One sample yielded the 14 T cell receptor beta chains listed below, sequenced in a study of cytomegalovirus exposure and HLA in healthy donors. Primers included in the PCR were 60 Vbeta and 13 Jbeta primers. This table comes from immunoSEQ multiplex PCR, and its TCRdb copy is limited to in-frame clones, with some not included. The sample yields over 100,000 clones, roughly 85% seen once. Sequencing input: PBMCs. The receptors here all came from a man aged 25-40 years in good health and CMV-seropositive.

With regard to this clone: Lacking the conserved final phenylalanine or tryptophan, this CDR3 likely reflects a read error. No DNA is shown, since the ends of the CDR3 on it are uncertain; the CDR3 is the one TCRdb lists. The chain's CDR3 is CAIHHSPGARSQD. The chain uses TRBV19 and TRBJ2-7; the table calls TRBD2, which could not be checked here. The CDR3 spans 13 amino acids, including both terminal residues. Germline V CDR1 and CDR2: LNHDA, SQIVND (reference sequence).

This sequence joins TRBV4-1 and TRBJ2-5; D call uncertain. V was shortened by 4 bases and J by 5 bases, with 11 bases between the two germline ends. CDR1 and CDR2 (germline): MGHRA, YSYEKL. The CDR3 has 13 residues. The CDR3 spells CASSRAPGETQYF. Written as DNA, the CDR3 is TGCGCCAGCAGCCGCGCTCCCGGGGAGACCCAGTACTTC.

This chain joins TRBV28 and TRBJ1-2; 7 bases are shared with TRBD1. V trimming: 7 bases; J trimming: 5 bases; junction bases outside the gene matches: 16. The CDR3 sequence is 16 residues long. Germline V lookup: CDR1 MDHEN, CDR2 SYDVKM. CDR3: CASTYRDSRGTYGYTF. Written as DNA, the CDR3 is TGTGCCAGCACCTACCGGGACAGCCGAGGAACTTATGGCTACACCTTC.

The chain uses TRBV27 and TRBJ2-7, with TRBD2 identical over 9 bases. Trimming removed 4 bases from V and 6 bases from J; junction bases left unmatched: 7. This CDR3 is built from 14 residues. CDR1 is MNHEY, CDR2 SMNVEV, per germline (reference sequence). The CDR3 sequence is CASSSLAGTGEQYF. The CDR3 DNA reads TGTGCCAGCAGTTCCCTAGCGGGGACTGGCGAGCAGTACTTC.

The V call is TRBV28, the J call TRBJ1-2; D possibly corresponds to TRBD1 (5 bases). The CDR3 loop spans 12 amino acids. Germline values: CDR1 MDHEN, CDR2 SYDVKM. Trimming pared 5 bases from V and 5 bases from J, leaving 9 bases between. The CDR3 loop is CASSLDTYGYTF. CDR3 coding DNA: TGTGCCAGCAGTCTGGACACTTATGGCTACACCTTC.

The chain recombines TRBV2 with TRBJ2-5; 9 positions match TRBD2. J gave up 4 bases and V 3 bases, and 6 bases lay outside the gene matches. The CDR3 has 15 residues. CDR1 and CDR2 (germline): SNHLY, FYNNEI. This CDR3 reads CASSDRRGGRETQYF. The CDR3 nucleotides read TGTGCCAGCAGTGATAGGCGGGGGGGCCGAGAGACCCAGTACTTC.

This clone has only a few counts. The chain joins TRBV19 to TRBJ1-5; no definite D call. V lost 6 bases and J 6 bases, leaving 12 bases between the germline ends. Germline loops: CDR1 LNHDA, CDR2 SQIVND (reference sequence). The CDR3 has 13 amino acids. The CDR3 region is CASRSRPGQPQHF. The CDR3 DNA reads TGTGCCAGTAGAAGCCGGCCGGGTCAGCCCCAGCATTTT.

CDR3 residues: CASSSIYRQISGANVLTF. In nucleotides, the CDR3 is TGTGCCAGCAGCTCGATATACCGACAGATCTCTGGGGCCAACGTCCTGACTTTC. The chain links TRBV11-3 to TRBJ2-6; D perhaps matches TRBD1 (5 bases). In germline, CDR1 is SGHNT, CDR2 YENEEA. V shed 4 bases and J shed 0 bases, with 16 bases lying between them. This CDR3 has 18 residues.

V is TRBV2 and J is TRBJ2-7; 10 bases are shared with TRBD2. The germline V gene has CDR1 SNHLY and CDR2 FYNNEI. V shed 3 bases and J 0 bases; nucleotides not matched to a gene: 5. There are 16 residues in the CDR3. The DNA of the CDR3 is TGTGCCAGCAGTGAGGGACTAGCGCCAAGCTCCTACGAGCAGTACGTC. Protein sequence: CASSEGLAPSSYEQYV.

This chain uses TRBV4-1 with TRBJ2-1; 8 positions match TRBD2. This CDR3 contains 16 residues. J gave up 9 bases and V 0 bases, and 10 bases lay outside the gene matches. In germline, CDR1 is MGHRA, CDR2 YSYEKL. The CDR3: CASSQDGRLAGFEQFF. DNA of the CDR3: TGCGCCAGCAGCCAAGATGGTAGGCTAGCGGGTTTTGAGCAGTTCTTC.

With respect to this clone: This CDR3 is also generated by other DNA sequences in the sample. The chain has TRBV30 and TRBJ1-2, with D possibly matching TRBD1 (6 bases). Trimming took 3 bases from V and 5 from J, leaving 13 bases between them. Germline loops: CDR1 GTSNPN, CDR2 SVGIG (reference sequence). The CDR3 contains 13 residues. The DNA of the CDR3 is TGTGCCTGGAGCCGTGACAGGCCGTATGGCTACACCTTC. It specifies CAWSRDRPYGYTF.

This chain uses TRBV2 with TRBJ2-1; 16 nucleotides line up with TRBD2. Germline CDR1 and CDR2: SNHLY and FYNNEI. The CDR3 has 14 amino acids. Trimming took 6 bases from V and 12 from J; bases not matched to a gene: 5. CDR3 sequence reads: CASRGTSGGVGQFF. The CDR3 DNA sequence: TGTGCCAGCAGGGGGACTAGCGGGGGGGTAGGGCAGTTCTTC. Full variable domain (rest looked up from reference TRBV2 and TRBJ2-1): EPEVTQTPSHQVTQMGQEVILRCVPISNHLYFYWYRQILGQKVEFLVSFYNNEISEKSEIFDDQFSVERPDGSNFTLKIRSTKLEDSAMYFCASRGTSGGVGQFFGPGTRLTVL.

The chain couples TRBV5-4 to TRBJ2-3; D remains ambiguous. CDR1 is SGHNT and CDR2 is YYREEE in the germline V gene (reference sequence). CDR3 size: 16 residues. V dropped 6 bases and J dropped 0 bases, with 17 bases sitting between them. The CDR3 region is CASTKGVQASTDTQYF. CDR3 in DNA: TGTGCCAGCACTAAAGGTGTGCAGGCGAGCACAGATACGCAGTATTTT.

The chain has TRBV10-3 and TRBJ1-4; maybe TRBD1 (6 bases). This CDR3 region has 17 residues. V gave up 8 bases and J gave up 0 bases, with 19 bases separating them. From germline, CDR1 is ENHRY and CDR2 SYGVKD. This CDR3 reads CAIGMGAIGATNEKLFF. As DNA, the CDR3 is TGTGCCATCGGAATGGGGGCGATCGGGGCAACTAATGAAAAACTGTTTTTT.